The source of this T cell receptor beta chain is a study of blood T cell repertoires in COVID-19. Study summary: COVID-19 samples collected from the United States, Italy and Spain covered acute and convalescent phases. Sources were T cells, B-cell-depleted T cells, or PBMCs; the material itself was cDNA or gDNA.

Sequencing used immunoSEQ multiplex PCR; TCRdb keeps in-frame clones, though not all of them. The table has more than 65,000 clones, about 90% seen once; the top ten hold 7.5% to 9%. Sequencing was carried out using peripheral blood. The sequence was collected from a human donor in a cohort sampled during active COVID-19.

The CDR3 bases are TGTGCCAGCAGCTTGGCAGGCGGGGCTAACACTGAAGCTTTCTTT. Translated, it gives CASSLAGGANTEAFF. The chain combines TRBV5-5 with TRBJ1-1; tentatively, D is TRBD1 (5 bases). CDR3 length: 15 amino acids. Germline V gives CDR1 SGHKS, CDR2 YYEKEE (reference sequence). V was trimmed by 0 bases and J by 2 bases, leaving 11 bases between them.